Given below is one T cell receptor beta chain in context. The antigen is not known. This sample was taken from a study of CD8 T cells in ankylosing spondylitis. Overall study results and limits: Before this, some motif variants had been reported in reactive arthritis synovial fluid and blood. CD8+ by phenotype, disease-linked clones were relatively rare in peripheral blood. Blood of patients with ankylosing spondylitis appeared to be characterized by a TCR beta motif of several highly homologous variants. Within matched ankylosing spondylitis synovial fluid, disease-linked clones were reportedly significantly enriched.

The V gene's germline CDR1 is DFQATT and CDR2 SNEGSKA (reference sequence). J lost 0 bases, V lost 1 base, and 5 bases had no gene match. The CDR3 runs to 16 residues. The TCR beta libraries were generated through quantitative 5'-RACE incorporating molecular barcodes. TCRdb independently ran MiXCR on the 5' RACE reads; one entry per CDR3 protein. The data contain approximately 540,000 distinct CDR3 sequences, approximately 12% of them singletons. J is TRBJ1-3 and V is TRBV20-1; 8 bases are a match to TRBD1. This clonotype was obtained from a male donor with ankylosing spondylitis. The source material was blood, either unsorted or a sorted T cell fraction (not recorded which). CDR3 sequence (DNA): TGCAGTGCTAGAGCCGGGACAGGTCCCTCTGGAAACACCATATATTTT. It translates to CSARAGTGPSGNTIYF.